The source of this T cell receptor beta chain is a study of identical twins. Everyone who gave samples was a healthy Caucasian. General observations from the study: Conclusions came from cross-sectional statistical analysis, not from following the same donors. Reduced insertions were recorded for abundant cord blood beta clonotypes, with no such pattern in memory repertoires.

CDR3 length: 14 residues. Germline-derived CDR1 and CDR2 are ENHRY and SYGVKD. V was cut by 4 bases and J by 2 bases, with 11 bases left in between. This clonotype was seen a handful of times. Its antigen remains unidentified. A universal primer site arose from template switching, and cDNA bore unique molecular identifiers. One entry per CDR3 protein, called by TCRdb with MiXCR from the 5' RACE reads. The repertoire holds some 1,700,000 distinct CDR3 sequences, with roughly a third as singletons. The sample comprised cord blood. This chain joins TRBV10-3 and TRBJ1-1, with D perhaps matching TRBD1 (5 bases). The TCR was taken from a newborn girl in good health. The CDR3 sequence is CAISVGGRNTEAFF. CDR3 DNA: TGTGCCATCAGTGTCGGGGGACGTAACACTGAAGCTTTCTTT.